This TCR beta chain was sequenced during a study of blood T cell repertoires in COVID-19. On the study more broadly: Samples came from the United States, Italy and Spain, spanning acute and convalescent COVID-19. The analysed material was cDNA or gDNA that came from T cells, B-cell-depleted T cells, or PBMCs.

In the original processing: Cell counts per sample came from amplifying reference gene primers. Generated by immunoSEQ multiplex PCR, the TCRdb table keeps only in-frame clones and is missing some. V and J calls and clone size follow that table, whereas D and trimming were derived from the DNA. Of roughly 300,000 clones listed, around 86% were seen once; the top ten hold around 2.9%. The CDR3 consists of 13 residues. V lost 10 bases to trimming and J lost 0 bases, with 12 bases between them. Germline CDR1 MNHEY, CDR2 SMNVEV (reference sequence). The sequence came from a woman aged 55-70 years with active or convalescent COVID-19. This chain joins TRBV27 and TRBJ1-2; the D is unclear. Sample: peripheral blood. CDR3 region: CATRHGANYGYTF. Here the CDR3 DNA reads TGTGCCACCCGACACGGCGCTAACTATGGCTACACCTTC.